These 21 T cell receptor beta chains came from one sample sequenced in a study of T cell repertoires in cytomegalovirus infection. One entry per CDR3 protein results from TCRdb running MiXCR on the reads. In the table there are hundreds of thousands of distinct CDR3 sequences, 30% to 35% of which are singletons. For these receptors, no antigen is known. Sequenced here: cultured PBMCs, sampled from culture after CMV antigen stimulation. These receptors were collected from a human donor in good health (CMV status not recorded). Some clones in this sample may be carry-over from other donors' samples.

This clonotype was counted a few times. The V and J genes are TRBV19 and TRBJ2-5; D is possibly TRBD1 or TRBD2 (5 bases each). The CDR3 consists of 17 residues. V gave up 0 bases and J gave up 2 bases, with 16 bases separating them. The germline V gene encodes CDR1 LNHDA and CDR2 SQIVND (reference sequence). The chain's CDR3 is CASSIDRAGTDQETQYF. CDR3 sequence (DNA): TGTGCCAGTAGTATAGATCGGGCAGGGACGGATCAAGAGACCCAGTACTTC.

This clonotype showed up just a few times. The chain recombines TRBV6-1 with TRBJ2-3; D perhaps matches TRBD1 (6 bases). V lost 8 bases and J 2 bases, leaving 17 bases between the germline ends. Germline CDR1 MNHNS, CDR2 SASEGT. The CDR3 sequence is 15 residues long. CDR3 amino acids: CASQNRAENTDTQYF. Here the CDR3 DNA reads TGTGCCAGCCAAAACAGGGCGGAGAACACAGATACGCAGTATTTT.

The rearrangement joins TRBV5-4 to TRBJ2-5, with 12 positions matching TRBD2. Germline V gene sequence: CDR1 SGHNT, CDR2 YYREEE (reference sequence). The CDR3 is made up of 16 amino acids. The J segment lost 5 bases and the V segment lost 3 bases, leaving 8 bases of the junction unmatched. Here the CDR3 DNA reads TGTGCCAGCAGCTCCCCCCTAGCGGGAGGGGCTGAGACCCAGTACTTC. It is translated as CASSSPLAGGAETQYF.

The genes are TRBV12-3 or TRBV12-4 and TRBJ2-1; no firm D call. The CDR3 is made up of 13 amino acids. Trimming pared 2 bases from V and 8 bases from J, leaving 10 bases between. The CDR3 here is CASSLSSVDEQFF. For the CDR3, the DNA is TGTGCCAGCAGTTTATCATCTGTCGATGAGCAGTTCTTC.

The DNA of the CDR3 is TGCGCCAGCAGCCAACCGGTAAAGAACACTGAAGCTTTCTTT. Its protein is CASSQPVKNTEAFF. The rearrangement uses TRBV4-1 and TRBJ1-1; D not resolved. V was trimmed by 2 bases and J by 1 base, leaving 8 bases between them. Germline V gene data show CDR1 as MGHRA and CDR2 as YSYEKL. The CDR3 is 14 amino acids.

This clonotype appeared a single time. CDR3: CASSADYSNTGELFF. CDR3 nucleotide sequence: TGCGCCAGCAGCGCTGACTACTCGAACACCGGGGAGCTGTTTTTT. The genes are TRBV5-1 and TRBJ2-2, with D possibly matching TRBD2 (5 bases). Germline-derived CDR1 and CDR2 are SGHRS and YFSETQ. This CDR3 comprises 15 residues. V lost 4 bases to trimming and J lost 0 bases, with 10 bases between them.

This clonotype was seen more than once but under ten times. The genes are TRBV24-1 and TRBJ2-1; 14 nucleotides align to TRBD2. The germline gives CDR1 KGHDR, CDR2 SFDVKD. After removal of 6 bases from V and 14 bases from J, the junction contained 2 bases not matched to a gene. The CDR3 runs 12 residues. Written as DNA, the CDR3 is TGTGCCACCAGTTTGGGACTAGCGGGGGAGTTCTTC. It is translated as CATSLGLAGEFF.

The rearrangement joins TRBV7-8 to TRBJ1-4, with unresolved D. There are 15 residues in the CDR3. Germline V gene lookup returns CDR1 SGHVS and CDR2 FQNEAQ. V was shortened by 3 bases and J by 1 base, with 9 bases between the two germline ends. CDR3 sequence reads: CASSLGRITNEKLFF. The CDR3 DNA reads TGTGCCAGCAGCTTGGGCAGAATAACTAATGAAAAACTGTTTTTT.

The J gene is TRBJ2-7, the V gene TRBV12-3 or TRBV12-4, with 8 bases lining up with TRBD2. This CDR3 spans 14 amino acids. J lost 4 bases, V lost 3 bases, and 5 bases had no gene match. CDR3 nucleotide sequence: TGTGCCAGCAGTTTCAAGGGACTAGTATACGAGCAGTACTTC. Translation gives CASSFKGLVYEQYF.

The V call is TRBV10-3, the J call TRBJ2-3; D perhaps matches TRBD1 (6 bases). Trimming left V 6 bases short and J 1 base short, with 17 bases between. The CDR3 length is 16 residues. Germline V gives CDR1 ENHRY, CDR2 SYGVKD. The CDR3 DNA reads TGTGCCATCAGCGAAACAGGGAAGCGAGGCACAGATACGCAGTATTTT. Translation: CAISETGKRGTDTQYF.

This chain connects TRBV7-2 to TRBJ2-3; D may be TRBD1 or TRBD2 (6 bases each). Germline assignment: CDR1 SGHTA and CDR2 FQGNSA. Between the trimmed V and J ends, which lost 5 bases and 7 bases, there was a span of 10 bases. This CDR3 region has 12 residues. CDR3 protein: CASSQGGNTQYF. Here the CDR3 DNA reads TGTGCCAGCAGCCAAGGGGGGAATACGCAGTATTTT.

The CDR3 sequence is CASSYFTGWEQYF. DNA of the CDR3: TGTGCCAGCAGTTACTTCACGGGGTGGGAGCAGTACTTC. The chain combines TRBV6-5 with TRBJ2-7; TRBD2 might be the D (5 bases). Germline CDR1 is MNHEY and CDR2 is SVGAGI. The CDR3 runs to 13 residues. The V end was cut by 1 base, the J end by 7 bases, with 11 bases between.

This clonotype was observed a few times. The CDR3 loop reads CASSFEGTGYGYTF. CDR3 DNA sequence: TGTGCCAGCAGTTTTGAGGGCACTGGCTATGGCTACACCTTC. The chain has TRBV28 and TRBJ1-2; D call uncertain. V was shortened by 3 bases and J by 4 bases, with 12 bases between the two germline ends. The CDR3 is made up of 14 amino acids. The germline CDR1 and CDR2 sequences are MDHEN and SYDVKM.

This sequence joins TRBV20-1 and TRBJ2-7; no firm D call. The CDR3 covers 15 residues. Trimming removed 0 bases at V and 2 bases at J, with 14 bases between. CDR1 and CDR2 (germline): DFQATT, SNEGSKA (reference sequence). This CDR3 is CSARDLEFGTYEQYF. The CDR3 DNA reads TGCAGTGCTAGAGATCTTGAATTTGGCACCTACGAGCAGTACTTC.

On this clonotype itself: A read error may produce the germline difference seen at one junction end. The chain has TRBV11-2 and TRBJ2-5, with 8 bases lining up with TRBD2. The length of the CDR3 is 17 residues. Germline loops: CDR1 SGHAT, CDR2 FQNNGV. This chain's CDR3 is CTSSLFARGVLQETQYF. The DNA of the CDR3 is TGTACCAGCAGCTTGTTCGCGCGGGGGGTCCTTCAAGAGACCCAGTACTTC.

This clonotype was found a few times. The chain couples TRBV6-2 or TRBV6-3 to TRBJ1-5, with D perhaps matching TRBD1 (5 bases). CDR1 and CDR2 (germline): MNHEY, SVGEGT. CDR3 size: 15 residues. Between the trimmed V and J ends, which lost 6 bases and 12 bases, there was a span of 24 bases. The CDR3 here is CASSVTPNPQGVQHF. The CDR3 nucleotides read TGTGCCAGCAGCGTAACGCCGAATCCCCAGGGCGTCCAGCATTTT.

This clonotype was seen a few times. This sequence joins TRBV20-1 and TRBJ2-1; TRBD2 aligns across 10 bases. The V and J ends lost 7 bases and 8 bases, in that order; junction bases with no gene match: 8. The CDR3 is made up of 13 amino acids. Germline CDR1 reads DFQATT; CDR2 reads SNEGSKA (reference sequence). The DNA for the CDR3 is TGCAGTGGGAGCCTAGCGGGAGTATATGAGCAGTTCTTC. Translated, it gives CSGSLAGVYEQFF.

This clonotype was counted a few times. The chain carries TRBV7-8 and TRBJ1-1; TRBD1 might be the D (6 bases). Germline loops: CDR1 SGHVS, CDR2 FQNEAQ. V dropped 4 bases and J dropped 4 bases, with 10 bases sitting between them. The CDR3 loop spans 13 amino acids. Written as DNA, the CDR3 is TGTGCCAGCAGCTCAGGGGTTTCCACTGAAGCTTTCTTT. It yields the protein CASSSGVSTEAFF.

The chain uses TRBV6-5 and TRBJ2-5, with D possibly matching TRBD1 (6 bases). Germline V CDR1 and CDR2: MNHEY, SVGAGI. V dropped 8 bases and J dropped 4 bases, with 8 bases sitting between them. The CDR3 runs 11 residues. The CDR3 loop reads CASLGGETQYF. In nucleotides, the CDR3 is TGTGCCAGCTTAGGGGGAGAGACCCAGTACTTC.

This sequence joins TRBV7-4 and TRBJ2-6; D call uncertain. The CDR3 covers 15 residues. Germline V gene sequence: CDR1 SGHVT, CDR2 SQSDAQ. V was cut by 5 bases and J by 1 base, with 9 bases left in between. The CDR3 loop reads CASSARRSGANVLTF. As DNA, the CDR3 is TGTGCCAGCAGCGCCAGGAGATCTGGGGCCAACGTCCTGACTTTC.

V gene TRBV4-3 combines with J gene TRBJ2-7; D not resolved. CDR3 length: 12 residues. Trimming stripped 5 bases from V and 1 base from J, with 6 bases between. CDR1 and CDR2 (germline): LGHNA, YSLEER. As DNA, the CDR3 is TGCGCCAGCAGCTGTCCGTCCTACGAGCAGTACTTC. Translation gives CASSCPSYEQYF.